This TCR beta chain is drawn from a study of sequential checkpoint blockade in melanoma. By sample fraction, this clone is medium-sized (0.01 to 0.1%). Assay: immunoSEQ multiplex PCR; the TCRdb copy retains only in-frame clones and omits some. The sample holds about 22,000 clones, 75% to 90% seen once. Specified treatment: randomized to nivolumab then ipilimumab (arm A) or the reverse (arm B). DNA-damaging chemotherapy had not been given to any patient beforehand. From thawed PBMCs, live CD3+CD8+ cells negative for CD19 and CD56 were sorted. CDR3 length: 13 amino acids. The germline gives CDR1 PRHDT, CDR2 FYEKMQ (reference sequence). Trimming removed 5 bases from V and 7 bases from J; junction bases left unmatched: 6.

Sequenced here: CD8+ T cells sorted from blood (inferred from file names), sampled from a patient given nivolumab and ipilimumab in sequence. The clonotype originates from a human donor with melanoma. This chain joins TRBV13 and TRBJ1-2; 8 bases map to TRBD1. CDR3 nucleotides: TGTGCCAGCAGCCAGGACAGGGTGTTTGGCTACACCTTC. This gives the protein CASSQDRVFGYTF.